This T cell receptor beta chain originates from a study of blood T cell repertoires in COVID-19. The germline gives CDR1 SQVTM, CDR2 ANQGSEA. This CDR3 has 12 residues. V shed 2 bases and J shed 4 bases, with 8 bases lying between them. TCRdb keeps only in-frame clones here, not all; method: immunoSEQ multiplex PCR. Counted here are 90,000 to 100,000 clones, 65% to 85% occurring once; the ten biggest clones make up 1.5% to 2.5%. The sample was peripheral blood. The chain employs TRBV29-1 and TRBJ1-1; D uncertain. The sequence came from a man in his 70s with active or convalescent COVID-19. The CDR3 here is CSVENAGTEAFF. The CDR3 DNA sequence: TGCAGCGTTGAAAACGCGGGCACTGAAGCTTTCTTT.